This entry lists 21 T cell receptor beta chains sequenced from one sample in a study of T cells in Graves' hyperthyroidism and ophthalmopathy. It was RNA transcripts that yielded the amplified TCR beta CDR3 regions. First-round RT-PCR targeting the TCR CDR3 was performed with the HTBI primer set. TCRdb redid the calling of the multiplex PCR reads with MiXCR, one entry per CDR3 protein. Here the sample spans around 190,000 distinct CDR3 sequences, around a sixth being singletons. The source material was blood. Every receptor here comes from a woman aged 50 to 60 with Graves' hyperthyroidism.

As for this clonotype: This clone may be a read error of a much larger clone one base away. This chain links TRBV6-5 with TRBJ2-5, with D hard to call. The V end lost 2 bases, the J end lost 2 bases, and 9 bases lay between the germline ends. The CDR3 consists of 14 residues. CDR1 is MNHEY, CDR2 SVGAGI, per germline. The CDR3 sequence is CASSYPSHQETQYF. CDR3 nucleotide sequence: TGTGCCAGCAGTTACCCTTCGCATCAAGAGACCCAGTACTTC.

This clonotype was seen at least ten times. The chain employs TRBV30 and TRBJ2-5; no firm D call. The CDR3 runs to 13 residues. Trimming took off 0 bases at V and 5 bases at J, with 10 bases between the two ends. The germline V gene encodes CDR1 GTSNPN and CDR2 SVGIG (reference sequence). The CDR3 is CAWSVNDGETQYF. CDR3 DNA sequence: TGTGCCTGGAGTGTAAACGACGGGGAGACCCAGTACTTC.

This clonotype was observed a handful of times. The chain is built from TRBV20-1 and TRBJ1-2; 7 nucleotides align to TRBD1. V gave up 2 bases and J gave up 3 bases; unmatched junction bases: 0. The germline CDR1 and CDR2 sequences are DFQATT and SNEGSKA (reference sequence). CDR3 length: 12 amino acids. For the CDR3, the DNA is TGCAGTGCTAGACAGGGGGACTATGGCTACACCTTC. This sequence encodes CSARQGDYGYTF.

In this sample, this clonotype turned up many times. CDR3 region: CASSSPGTSSYEQYF. The CDR3 DNA sequence: TGTGCCAGCAGTTCGCCCGGGACTAGTTCCTACGAGCAGTACTTC. The chain couples TRBV6-1 to TRBJ2-7; 8 positions agree with TRBD2. Germline V gene lookup returns CDR1 MNHNS and CDR2 SASEGT. The CDR3 extends over 15 amino acids. V was pared by 5 bases and J by 1 base, with 7 bases of the junction left unmatched.

This clonotype was counted ten times or more. The chain uses TRBV18 and TRBJ1-2; 9 positions match TRBD1. Trimming took 1 base from V and 5 from J; bases not matched to a gene: 8. Germline V lookup: CDR1 KGHSH, CDR2 LQKENI. This CDR3 has 16 residues. The CDR3, as DNA: TGTGCCAGCTCACCACGGACGGGACAGGGTGCTTATGGCTACACCTTC. Its translation: CASSPRTGQGAYGYTF.

As for this clonotype: An end of the junction does not agree with germline; a read error may underlie this. The V gene is TRBV11-1, the J gene TRBJ2-5; 8 bases agree with TRBD1. Germline V gene sequence: CDR1 SGHAT, CDR2 FQDESV (reference sequence). This CDR3 spans 14 amino acids. CDR3 protein: CASSFARGPETQRF. The CDR3 nucleotides are TGTGCCAGCAGCTTCGCCAGGGGGCCTGAGACCCAGCGCTTC.

CDR3 protein: CASSVYNGMNTEAFF. CDR3 nucleotide sequence: TGTGCCAGCAGTGTTTATAACGGCATGAACACTGAAGCTTTCTTT. The chain recombines TRBV6-2 or TRBV6-3 with TRBJ1-1, with D unclear. This CDR3 is built from 15 residues. V lost 5 bases and J 0 bases, leaving 13 bases between the germline ends. Germline V lookup: CDR1 MNHEY, CDR2 SVGEGT.

This sequence joins TRBV14 and TRBJ1-6; a possible D gene is TRBD1 (5 bases). V gave up 0 bases and J gave up 7 bases, with 10 bases separating them. The germline V gene encodes CDR1 SGHDN and CDR2 FVKESK. CDR3 size: 15 residues. CDR3 loop: CASSQEKGPNSPLHF. CDR3 nucleotides: TGTGCCAGCAGCCAAGAAAAGGGGCCAAATTCACCCCTCCACTTT.

Remarks on this clonotype: Sequence at one end of the junction differs from germline and may be a read error. The chain uses TRBV27 and TRBJ1-4; D is perhaps TRBD1 (5 bases). The CDR3 consists of 15 residues. The V gene's germline CDR1 is MNHEY and CDR2 SMNVEV (reference sequence). The chain's CDR3 is CVSSLYRGANEKLFF. In DNA, the CDR3 is TGTGTCAGCAGTTTATACAGAGGGGCTAATGAAAAACTGTTTTTT.

The sample holds a few counts of this clonotype. This chain connects TRBV28 to TRBJ2-2; no clear D gene. This CDR3 has 12 residues. V gave up 7 bases and J gave up 5 bases, with 8 bases separating them. CDR1 is MDHEN, CDR2 SYDVKM, per germline. CDR3 loop: CASNVGTGELFF. The DNA of the CDR3 is TGTGCCAGCAATGTGGGAACCGGGGAGCTGTTTTTT. Together with reference TRBV28 and TRBJ2-2, the CDR3 gives the full variable domain: DVKVTQSSRYLVKRTGEKVFLECVQDMDHENMFWYRQDPGLGLRLIYFSYDVKMKEKGDIPEGYSVSREKKERFSLILESASTNQTSMYLCASNVGTGELFFGEGSRLTVL.

The chain joins TRBV4-1 to TRBJ1-1; 9 nucleotides align to TRBD1. This CDR3 has 17 amino acids. Germline V gene data show CDR1 as MGHRA and CDR2 as YSYEKL. V lost 3 bases and J lost 1; bases outside the gene matches: 9. Written as DNA, the CDR3 is TGCGCCAGCAGCCAGCCCGGAAAGACAGGGGGGAACACTGAAGCTTTCTTT. Translating it yields CASSQPGKTGGNTEAFF.

This clonotype was counted ten times or more. The CDR3 region has the DNA TGTGCCAGCAGTTTAATAAAGAGGGGCAATCGACATTTT. Translated: CASSLIKRGNRHF. V gene TRBV28 combines with J gene TRBJ1-5, with D perhaps TRBD1 (5 bases). Germline-derived CDR1 and CDR2 are MDHEN and SYDVKM. The ends were cut back, 2 bases at V and 16 bases at J, with 18 bases in the middle. This CDR3 region has 13 residues.

The table lists this clonotype with many counts. The V call is TRBV12-3 or TRBV12-4, the J call TRBJ1-2, with D uncertain. CDR3 length equals 13 residues. V was trimmed by 4 bases and J by 4 bases, leaving 10 bases between them. CDR3 amino acids: CASSWAGGYGYTF. In DNA form, the CDR3 reads TGTGCCAGCAGTTGGGCTGGAGGCTATGGCTACACCTTC.

Only a few counts were recorded for this clonotype. The chain has TRBV30 and TRBJ1-2; D unclear. Trimming shortened V by 5 bases and J by 4 bases, and 14 bases separated the two germline ends. Germline V CDR1 and CDR2: GTSNPN, SVGIG (reference sequence). The CDR3 extends over 13 amino acids. CDR3 in DNA: TGTGCCTGGGGAATGGGGAAAGCCTATGGCTACACCTTC. Amino acid sequence: CAWGMGKAYGYTF.

This clonotype was counted at least ten times. This chain joins TRBV2 and TRBJ2-5; D might be TRBD1 or TRBD2, each matching 6 bases. V lost 2 bases and J 4 bases, leaving 11 bases between the germline ends. CDR1 and CDR2 (germline): SNHLY, FYNNEI. This CDR3 is 14 amino acids long. CDR3 coding DNA: TGTGCCAGCAGTGAACTGGAGGGGGTAGAGACCCAGTACTTC. It translates to CASSELEGVETQYF. The full variable domain, with the rest looked up from reference TRBV2 and TRBJ2-5, is EPEVTQTPSHQVTQMGQEVILRCVPISNHLYFYWYRQILGQKVEFLVSFYNNEISEKSEIFDDQFSVERPDGSNFTLKIRSTKLEDSAMYFCASSELEGVETQYFGPGTRLLVL.

This clonotype was counted only a few times. The rearrangement uses TRBV12-3 or TRBV12-4 and TRBJ2-1, with 7 bases that match TRBD1. V dropped 6 bases and J dropped 9; count of bases not matched to a gene: 11. The length of the CDR3 is 14 residues. This chain's CDR3 is CASSPRGHRVEQFF. In nucleotides, the CDR3 is TGTGCCAGCAGCCCTAGGGGGCACAGGGTTGAGCAGTTCTTC.

The chain combines TRBV7-9 with TRBJ1-2; TRBD1 agrees at 7 bases. The CDR3 loop spans 14 amino acids. The V gene's germline CDR1 is SEHNR and CDR2 FQNEAQ (reference sequence). V was pared by 5 bases and J by 1 base, with 4 bases of the junction left unmatched. The DNA for the CDR3 is TGTGCCAGCAGCCCAGGGGGTCTTAACTATGGCTACACCTTC. This translates into CASSPGGLNYGYTF.

This clonotype was recorded many times. The rearrangement joins TRBV5-1 to TRBJ2-7, with TRBD1 matching 10 bases. Germline V lookup: CDR1 SGHRS, CDR2 YFSETQ. The junction had 9 bases not matched to a gene; V was cut back by 4 bases and J by 5 bases. The CDR3 sequence is 15 residues long. CDR3 loop: CASSKLRDRGNEQYF. In DNA, the CDR3 is TGCGCCAGCAGCAAACTCCGGGACAGGGGAAACGAGCAGTACTTC.

This clonotype came up many times. The chain has TRBV12-5 and TRBJ1-5, with D unresolved. V shed 1 base and J shed 3 bases, with 16 bases lying between them. Germline lookup yields CDR1 LGHNT and CDR2 FRNRAP. The CDR3 runs to 17 residues. In DNA form, the CDR3 reads TGTGCTAGTGGTTTGGCCACGGGCCCCCATCTCAATCAGCCCCAGCATTTT. It specifies CASGLATGPHLNQPQHF.

This clonotype occurred many times. This chain connects TRBV11-2 to TRBJ2-3; 7 positions match TRBD1. The CDR3 has 14 amino acids. Germline V CDR1 and CDR2: SGHAT, FQNNGV. The ends lost 9 bases at V and 0 bases at J; junction bases unmatched: 6. The CDR3: CASNRGGSTDTQYF. In DNA, the CDR3 is TGTGCCAGTAACAGGGGTGGGAGCACAGATACGCAGTATTTT.

The CDR3 DNA sequence: TGTGCTAGTGGTTTGGACAGCTCTAGCACAGATACGCAGTATTTT. As protein: CASGLDSSSTDTQYF. The chain couples TRBV12-5 to TRBJ2-3; no clear D gene. Germline CDR1 LGHNT, CDR2 FRNRAP. CDR3 length: 15 amino acids. Trimming left V 1 base short and J 0 bases short, with 8 bases between.